This T cell receptor beta chain was captured by sequencing in a study of cytomegalovirus exposure and HLA in healthy donors. The study, taken as a whole, reports: Accurate prediction of HLA-A and HLA-B alleles (for most subjects) was reportedly achieved from TCR beta sequences. In a later analysis, compared with equally common non-associated chains, HLA-associated beta chains were more expanded.

Samples came from healthy bone marrow donors. The CDR3 is 20 residues long. Germline CDR1 reads SGHVS; CDR2 reads FNYEAQ. About this clone: The antigen is unknown. The junction does not match germline at one end; this may be a read error.

60 Vbeta and 13 Jbeta primers were used in PCR. Original data processing: An analysis that came later counted tens of millions of unique TCR beta chains, approximately 10 million shared. The assay was immunoSEQ multiplex PCR, and TCRdb's table has in-frame clones only and misses some. That table furnishes V, J and clone size, whereas the DNA furnished D and trimming. Its clone listing holds tens of thousands of clones. This receptor was taken from a female donor in good health and CMV-seropositive. Sequenced input: PBMCs. This chain connects TRBV7-6 to TRBJ2-6; D possibly corresponds to TRBD1 (5 bases). The CDR3 loop reads CASSLETAGRTSSGANVLAF. The CDR3 DNA sequence: TGTGCCAGCAGCTTAGAGACGGCAGGGCGCACCAGCTCTGGGGCCAACGTCCTGGCTTTC. The variable domain in full, completed from reference TRBV7-6 and TRBJ2-6, reads GAGVSQSPRYKVTKRGQDVALRCDPISGHVSLYWYRQALGQGPEFLTYFNYEAQQDKSGLPNDRFSAERPEGSISTLTIQRTEQRDSAMYRCASSLETAGRTSSGANVLAFGAGSRLTVL.